This T cell receptor (beta chain) appears in the sequencing data of a study of blood T cell repertoires in COVID-19. This CDR3 has 13 residues. Germline-derived CDR1 and CDR2 are SQVTM and ANQGSEA. The V end was cut by 6 bases, the J end by 0 bases, with 11 bases between. The repertoire was sequenced with immunoSEQ multiplex PCR; TCRdb's copy has only in-frame clones and lacks some. The sample gives around 300,000 clones, around 90% of which show up once; about 3% is in the top ten. The chain recombines TRBV29-1 with TRBJ1-1, with D unresolved. The material sequenced was PBMCs or T cells enriched from blood (not recorded which). This receptor was obtained from a woman aged 45-60 years who had recovered from COVID-19. This chain's CDR3 is CSVGLIMNTEAFF. The CDR3 nucleotides are TGCAGCGTCGGACTGATCATGAACACTGAAGCTTTCTTT. Using reference TRBV29-1 and TRBJ1-1 for the parts outside the CDR3, the full variable domain is SAVISQKPSRDICQRGTSLTIQCQVDSQVTMMFWYRQQPGQSLTLIATANQGSEATYESGFVIDKFPISRPNLTFSTLTVSNMSPEDSSIYLCSVGLIMNTEAFFGQGTRLTVV.